These 2 T cell receptor beta chains came from one sample sequenced in a study of shared clonotypes between healthy human individuals (dated by TCRdb to 2020 to 2021). Library preparation used the immunoSEQ multiplex PCR assay. What TCRdb holds here is the immuneACCESS table cut down to in-frame rearrangements. Part of the clones is not present; checked against another copy, under half of the missing clones reflect an unresolved V gene, and the others are unexplained. The sample table shows millions of clones, and about 95% are seen once. 0.13% of the sample belongs to the ten largest clones. Sequenced sample: naive CD4+ T cells sorted from blood. The cell subset or site label here, explained by the study, means: CD45RA+ positively selected. The receptors were sampled from a young man in good health.

V gene TRBV27 combines with J gene TRBJ1-1; 7 positions match TRBD1. Germline values: CDR1 MNHEY, CDR2 SMNVEV (reference sequence). The CDR3 has 15 amino acids. V shed 4 bases and J 0 bases; nucleotides not matched to a gene: 5. CDR3 nucleotides: TGTGCCAGCAGTTCGGGACAGAAGATGAACACTGAAGCTTTCTTT. This codes for CASSSGQKMNTEAFF.

The genes are TRBV5-1 and TRBJ2-5, with 9 bases lining up with TRBD2. The J call may not be correct, given that the DNA end is closer to TRBJ2-7. The CDR3 has 15 residues. The germline CDR1 and CDR2 sequences are SGHRS and YFSETQ. Here the CDR3 DNA reads TGCGCCAGCAGCAAAGATATAGCGGGAGCCTACGAGCAGTACTTC. Translated, it gives CASSKDIAGAYEQYF.